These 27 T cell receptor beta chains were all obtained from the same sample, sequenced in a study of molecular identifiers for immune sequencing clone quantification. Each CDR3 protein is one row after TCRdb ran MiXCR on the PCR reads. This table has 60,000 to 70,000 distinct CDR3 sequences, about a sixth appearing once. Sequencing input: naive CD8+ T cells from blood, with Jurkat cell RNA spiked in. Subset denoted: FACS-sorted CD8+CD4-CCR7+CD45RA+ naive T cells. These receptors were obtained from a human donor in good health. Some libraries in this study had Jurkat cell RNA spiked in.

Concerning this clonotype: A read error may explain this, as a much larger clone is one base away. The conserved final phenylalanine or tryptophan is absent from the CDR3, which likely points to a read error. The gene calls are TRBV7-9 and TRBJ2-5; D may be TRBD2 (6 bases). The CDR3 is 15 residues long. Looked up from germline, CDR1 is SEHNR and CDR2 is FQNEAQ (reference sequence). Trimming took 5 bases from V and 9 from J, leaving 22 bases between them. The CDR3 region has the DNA TGTGCCAGCAGCGCGGGACTTTCAACCGGGGCGCCCCAGTACCTC. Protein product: CASSAGLSTGAPQYL.

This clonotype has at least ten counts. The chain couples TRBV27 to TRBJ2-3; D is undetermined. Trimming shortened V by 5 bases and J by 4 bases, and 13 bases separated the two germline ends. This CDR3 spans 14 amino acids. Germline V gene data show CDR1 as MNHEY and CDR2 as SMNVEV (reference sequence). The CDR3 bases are TGTGCCAGCAGTCCGCCCGTGGTCCCAGATACGCAGTATTTT. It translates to CASSPPVVPDTQYF.

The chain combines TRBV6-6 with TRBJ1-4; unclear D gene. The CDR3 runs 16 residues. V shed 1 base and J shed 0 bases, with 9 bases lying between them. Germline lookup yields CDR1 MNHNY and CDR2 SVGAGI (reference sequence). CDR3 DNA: TGTGCCAGCAGTTACTTGGGCCTTGCAACTAATGAAAAACTGTTTTTT. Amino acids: CASSYLGLATNEKLFF.

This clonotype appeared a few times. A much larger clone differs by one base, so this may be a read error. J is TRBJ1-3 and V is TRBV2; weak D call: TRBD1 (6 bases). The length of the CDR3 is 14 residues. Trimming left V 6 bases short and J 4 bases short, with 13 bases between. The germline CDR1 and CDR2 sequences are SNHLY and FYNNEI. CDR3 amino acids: CASRKRGYGNTIYF. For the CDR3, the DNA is TGTGCCAGCAGAAAAAGGGGGTACGGAAACACCATATATTTT.

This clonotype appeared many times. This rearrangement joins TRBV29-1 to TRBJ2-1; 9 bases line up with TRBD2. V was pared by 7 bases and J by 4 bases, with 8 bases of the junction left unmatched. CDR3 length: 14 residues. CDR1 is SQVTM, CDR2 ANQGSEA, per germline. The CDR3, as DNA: TGCAGCGCATTTAAGCGGGAGGTTTACAATGAGCAGTTCTTC. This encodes CSAFKREVYNEQFF.

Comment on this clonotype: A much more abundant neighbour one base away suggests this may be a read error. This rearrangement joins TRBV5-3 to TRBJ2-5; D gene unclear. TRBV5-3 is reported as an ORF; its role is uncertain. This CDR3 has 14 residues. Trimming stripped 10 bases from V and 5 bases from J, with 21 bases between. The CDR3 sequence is CAGSLYRPEETQYF. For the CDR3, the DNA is TGTGCCGGCAGCTTGTATCGCCCGGAGGAGACCCAGTACTTC.

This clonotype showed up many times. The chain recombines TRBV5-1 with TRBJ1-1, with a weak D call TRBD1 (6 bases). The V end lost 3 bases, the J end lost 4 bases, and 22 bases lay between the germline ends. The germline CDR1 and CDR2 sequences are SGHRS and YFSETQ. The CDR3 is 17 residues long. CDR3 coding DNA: TGCGCCAGCAGCTCGACCTTTAGGGGGGGCATGGGCACTGAAGCTTTCTTT. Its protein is CASSSTFRGGMGTEAFF.

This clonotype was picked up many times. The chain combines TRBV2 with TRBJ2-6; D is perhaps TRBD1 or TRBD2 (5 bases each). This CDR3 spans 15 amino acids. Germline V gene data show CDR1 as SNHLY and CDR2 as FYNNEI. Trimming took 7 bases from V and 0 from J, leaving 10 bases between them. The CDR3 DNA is TGTGCCAGCAAAGTCGGGGCCTCTGGGGCCAACGTCCTGACTTTC. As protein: CASKVGASGANVLTF.

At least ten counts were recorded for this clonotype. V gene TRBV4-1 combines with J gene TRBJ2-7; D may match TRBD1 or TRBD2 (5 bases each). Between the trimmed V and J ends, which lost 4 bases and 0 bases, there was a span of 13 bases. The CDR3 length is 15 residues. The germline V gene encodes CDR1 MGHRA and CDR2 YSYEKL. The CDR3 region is CASSPRPGSSYEQYF. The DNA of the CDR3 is TGCGCCAGCAGCCCCCGCCCAGGGAGCTCCTACGAGCAGTACTTC.

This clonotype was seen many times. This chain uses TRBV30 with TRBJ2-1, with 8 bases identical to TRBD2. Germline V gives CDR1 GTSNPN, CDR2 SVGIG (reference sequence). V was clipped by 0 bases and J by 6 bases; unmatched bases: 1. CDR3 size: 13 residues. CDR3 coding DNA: TGTGCCTGGAGTGTCCTAGCGGGCAATGAGCAGTTCTTC. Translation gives CAWSVLAGNEQFF.

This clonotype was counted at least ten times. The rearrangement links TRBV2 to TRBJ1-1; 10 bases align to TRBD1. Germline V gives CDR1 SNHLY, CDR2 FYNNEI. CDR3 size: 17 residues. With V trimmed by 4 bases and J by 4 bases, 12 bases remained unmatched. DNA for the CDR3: TGTGCCAGCAGTGGACCTAGGGGACAGGGGCTGAGCACTGAAGCTTTCTTT. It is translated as CASSGPRGQGLSTEAFF.

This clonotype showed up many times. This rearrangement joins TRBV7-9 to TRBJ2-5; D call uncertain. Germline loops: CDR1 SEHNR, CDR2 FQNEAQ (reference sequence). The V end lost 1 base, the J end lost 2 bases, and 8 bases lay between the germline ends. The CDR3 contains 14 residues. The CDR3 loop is CASSLEELQETQYF. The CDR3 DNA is TGTGCCAGCAGCTTAGAAGAACTACAAGAGACCCAGTACTTC.

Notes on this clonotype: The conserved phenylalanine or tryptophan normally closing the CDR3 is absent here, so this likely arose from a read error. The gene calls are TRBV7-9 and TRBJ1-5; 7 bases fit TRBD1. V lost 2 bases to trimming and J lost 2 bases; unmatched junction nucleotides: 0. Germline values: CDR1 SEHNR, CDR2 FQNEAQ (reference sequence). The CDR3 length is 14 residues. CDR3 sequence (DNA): TGTGCCAGCAGCTTACAGGGGGGCAATCAGCCCCAGCATCTT. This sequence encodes CASSLQGGNQPQHL.

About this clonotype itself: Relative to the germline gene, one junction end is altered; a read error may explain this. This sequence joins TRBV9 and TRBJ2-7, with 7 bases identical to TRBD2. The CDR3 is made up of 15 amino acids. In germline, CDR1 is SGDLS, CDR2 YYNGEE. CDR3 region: CASNVGGVASYEQYF. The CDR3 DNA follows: TGCGCCAGCAACGTGGGGGGGGTTGCGAGTTACGAGCAGTACTTC.

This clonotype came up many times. The CDR3 DNA reads TGCGCCAGCAGTCTAGCGGGAGGGGAAGAGACCCAGTACTTC. Translating gives CASSLAGGEETQYF. This sequence joins TRBV23-1 and TRBJ2-5, with TRBD2 matching over 11 bases. TRBV23-1 is filed as an ORF, its function uncertain. CDR3 length equals 14 residues. Trimming cost V 4 bases and J 3 bases; bases outside gene matches: 1.

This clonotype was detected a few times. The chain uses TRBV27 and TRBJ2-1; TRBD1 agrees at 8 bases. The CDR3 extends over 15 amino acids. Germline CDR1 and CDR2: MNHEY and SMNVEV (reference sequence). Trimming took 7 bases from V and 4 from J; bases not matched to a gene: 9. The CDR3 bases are TGTGCCAGCACCCCCGGACAGGGAGCGTACAATGAGCAGTTCTTC. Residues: CASTPGQGAYNEQFF.

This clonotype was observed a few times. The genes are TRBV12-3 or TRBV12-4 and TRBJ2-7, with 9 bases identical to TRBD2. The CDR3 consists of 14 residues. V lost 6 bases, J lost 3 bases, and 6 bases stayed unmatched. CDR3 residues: CASSRLAVNYEQYF. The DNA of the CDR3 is TGTGCCAGCAGCAGACTAGCGGTAAACTACGAGCAGTACTTC.

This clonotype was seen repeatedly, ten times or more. The CDR3 here is CASSLSGLSDTQYF. The DNA for the CDR3 is TGTGCCAGCAGCCTATCAGGGCTTTCAGATACGCAGTATTTT. The V gene is TRBV11-1, the J gene TRBJ2-3; a weak D match, TRBD1 (5 bases). The germline V gene encodes CDR1 SGHAT and CDR2 FQDESV (reference sequence). The length of the CDR3 is 14 residues. V was pared by 5 bases and J by 4 bases, with 13 bases between. Using reference TRBV11-1 and TRBJ2-3 for the parts outside the CDR3, the full variable domain is EAEVAQSPRYKITEKSQAVAFWCDPISGHATLYWYRQILGQGPELLVQFQDESVVDDSQLPKDRFSAERLKGVDSTLKIQPAELGDSAMYLCASSLSGLSDTQYFGPGTRLTVL.

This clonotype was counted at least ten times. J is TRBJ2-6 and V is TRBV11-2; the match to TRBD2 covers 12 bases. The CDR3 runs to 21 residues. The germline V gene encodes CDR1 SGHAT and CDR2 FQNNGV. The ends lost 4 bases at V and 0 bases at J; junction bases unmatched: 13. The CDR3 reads CASSSGTSGLFADSGANVLTF. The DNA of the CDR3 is TGTGCCAGCAGCTCCGGGACTAGCGGGCTTTTTGCCGACTCTGGGGCCAACGTCCTGACTTTC.

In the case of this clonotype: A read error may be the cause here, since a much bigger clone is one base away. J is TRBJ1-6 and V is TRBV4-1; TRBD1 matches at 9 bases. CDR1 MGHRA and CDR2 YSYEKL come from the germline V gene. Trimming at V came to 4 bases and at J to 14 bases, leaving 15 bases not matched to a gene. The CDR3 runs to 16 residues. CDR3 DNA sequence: TGCGCCAGCAGCCGAAGCCCGGGACAGGGTGTTGTGGCCCTCCACTTT. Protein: CASSRSPGQGVVALHF.

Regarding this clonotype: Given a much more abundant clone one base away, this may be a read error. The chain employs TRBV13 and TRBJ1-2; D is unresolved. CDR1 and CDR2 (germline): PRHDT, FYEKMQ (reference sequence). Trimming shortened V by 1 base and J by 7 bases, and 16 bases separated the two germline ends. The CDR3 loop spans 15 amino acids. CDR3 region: CASSLVGGLDCGYTF. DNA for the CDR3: TGTGCCAGCAGCTTAGTTGGAGGGTTGGATTGTGGCTACACCTTC.

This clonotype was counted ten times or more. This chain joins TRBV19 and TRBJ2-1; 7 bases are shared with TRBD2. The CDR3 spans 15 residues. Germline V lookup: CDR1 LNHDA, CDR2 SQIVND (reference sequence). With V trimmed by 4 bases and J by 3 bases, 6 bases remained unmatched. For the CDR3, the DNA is TGTGCCAGTAGTACGACTAGCAACGTCTACAATGAGCAGTTCTTC. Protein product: CASSTTSNVYNEQFF.

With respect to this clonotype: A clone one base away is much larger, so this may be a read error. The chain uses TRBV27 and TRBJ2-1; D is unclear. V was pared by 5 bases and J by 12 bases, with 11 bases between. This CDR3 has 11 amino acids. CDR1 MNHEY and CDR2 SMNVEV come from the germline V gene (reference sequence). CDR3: CASSASLGQFF. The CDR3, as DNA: TGTGCCAGCAGTGCGAGCCTCGGGCAGTTCTTC.

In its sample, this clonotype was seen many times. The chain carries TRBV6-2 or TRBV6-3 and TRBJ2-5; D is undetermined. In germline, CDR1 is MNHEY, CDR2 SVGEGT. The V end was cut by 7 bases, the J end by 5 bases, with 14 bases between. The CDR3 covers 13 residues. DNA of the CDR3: TGTGCCAGCACTCACCTTGGGGATGAGACCCAGTACTTC. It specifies CASTHLGDETQYF.

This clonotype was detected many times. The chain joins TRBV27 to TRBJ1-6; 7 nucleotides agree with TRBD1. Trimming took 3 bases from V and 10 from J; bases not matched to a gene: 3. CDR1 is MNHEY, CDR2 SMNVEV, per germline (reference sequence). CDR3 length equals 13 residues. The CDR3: CASSFQGESPLHF. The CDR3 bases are TGTGCCAGCAGTTTTCAGGGGGAGTCACCCCTCCACTTT.

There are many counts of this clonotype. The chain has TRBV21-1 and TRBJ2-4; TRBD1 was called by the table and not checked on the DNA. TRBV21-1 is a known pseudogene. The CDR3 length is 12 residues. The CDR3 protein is CASYSRENIQYF. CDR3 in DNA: TGTGCCAGCTATAGCCGGGAAAACATTCAGTACTTC.

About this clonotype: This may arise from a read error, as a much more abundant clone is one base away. The CDR3 nucleotides are TGCAGCGTCCGGGGACTAGACGACATTCAGCACTTC. This encodes CSVRGLDDIQHF. The rearrangement uses TRBV29-1 and TRBJ2-4; 8 bases map to TRBD2. Germline CDR1 reads SQVTM; CDR2 reads ANQGSEA. The CDR3 has 12 residues. Full variable domain (rest looked up from reference TRBV29-1 and TRBJ2-4): SAVISQKPSRDICQRGTSLTIQCQVDSQVTMMFWYRQQPGQSLTLIATANQGSEATYESGFVIDKFPISRPNLTFSTLTVSNMSPEDSSIYLCSVRGLDDIQHFGAGTRLSVL.